This T cell receptor (beta chain) originates from a study of blood T cell repertoires in COVID-19. Repertoires were generated with immunoSEQ multiplex PCR, while TCRdb's copy carries only in-frame clones and drops some. This table holds under 450,000 clones, around 87% found once. Trimming pared 7 bases from V and 4 bases from J, leaving 17 bases between. This CDR3 contains 14 residues. CDR1 SGHRS and CDR2 YFSETQ come from the germline V gene. The gene calls are TRBV5-1 and TRBJ1-1, with D possibly TRBD1 on 5 matching bases. This sequence originates from a man under 40 who had recovered from COVID-19. The sample was PBMCs or T cells enriched from blood (not recorded which). CDR3 nucleotides: TGCGCCAGCCGGGCCCAGGGAGGTGGCACTGAAGCTTTCTTT. Translation: CASRAQGGGTEAFF.